The clone carrying this T cell receptor (beta chain) was seen repeatedly, ten times or more. The antigen is unknown. Unique molecular identifiers were affixed to single, distinct cDNA molecules. TCRdb recomputed calls from the 5' RACE reads with MiXCR, one row per CDR3 protein. This table has around 66,000 distinct CDR3 sequences, over 4.5% appearing once. The V and J ends lost 0 bases and 6 bases respectively, with 9 bases between them. Germline V gives CDR1 DFQATT, CDR2 SNEGSKA (reference sequence). CDR3 length equals 12 residues. These data come from a study of early T cells in non-severe SARS-CoV-2 infection. General study points: CD4 and private specificities were missed by VDJdb matching, which favored anti-spike CD8 responses.

The chain joins TRBV20-1 to TRBJ2-7; D ambiguous. This sequence was found in an adult who was a healthcare worker with PCR-confirmed SARS-CoV-2 infection or an uninfected control (not recorded which). This sample comprised whole blood, obtained at baseline. In DNA form, the CDR3 reads TGCAGTGCTAGAGATGGTTCGGCCGAGCAGTACTTC. Protein product: CSARDGSAEQYF.